These 20 T cell receptor beta chains were all obtained from the same sample, sequenced in a study of blood T cell repertoires in COVID-19. Assay: immunoSEQ multiplex PCR; the TCRdb copy retains only in-frame clones and omits some. The sample includes 200,000 to 250,000 clones, about 83% seen only once; the top ten take over 1%. Sequencing input: peripheral blood. These receptors came from a woman aged 25 to 39 with COVID-19, enrolled during active disease.

The rearrangement uses TRBV20-1 and TRBJ1-1, with 7 bases identical to TRBD1. The CDR3 spans 11 residues. Germline assignment: CDR1 DFQATT and CDR2 SNEGSKA (reference sequence). Trimming removed 5 bases from V and 6 bases from J; junction bases left unmatched: 3. The CDR3 region is CSAFTGAEAFF. In DNA form, the CDR3 reads TGCAGTGCTTTTACAGGGGCTGAAGCTTTCTTT.

The V and J genes are TRBV9 and TRBJ2-3; maybe TRBD1 (6 bases). This CDR3 has 13 residues. The germline V and J ends were trimmed by 3 bases and 5 bases, with 10 bases remaining between them. Germline assignment: CDR1 SGDLS and CDR2 YYNGEE. The CDR3 region is CASSGTTGDTQYF. The CDR3 bases are TGTGCCAGCAGCGGGACGACAGGAGATACGCAGTATTTT.

This chain connects TRBV12-5 to TRBJ2-4; TRBD1 matches at 8 bases. V lost 6 bases and J lost 4; bases outside the gene matches: 2. CDR3 length: 13 amino acids. Germline V gene lookup returns CDR1 LGHNT and CDR2 FRNRAP. As DNA, the CDR3 is TGTGCTAGTGGGGGGACAGGTAAAAACATTCAGTACTTC. Amino acids: CASGGTGKNIQYF.

The chain joins TRBV7-8 to TRBJ2-5; possible D gene TRBD2, 5 bases. V shed 4 bases and J shed 2 bases, with 14 bases lying between them. Germline lookup yields CDR1 SGHVS and CDR2 FQNEAQ. CDR3 length equals 15 residues. The CDR3 here is CASSYLEEGQETQYF. CDR3 bases: TGTGCCAGCAGCTACCTCGAAGAGGGTCAAGAGACCCAGTACTTC.

V usage is TRBV4-1 and J usage is TRBJ2-2; no reliable D call. CDR1 and CDR2 from the germline V gene are MGHRA and YSYEKL. The V gene lost 4 bases and the J gene lost 4 bases, with 7 bases spanning the gap. The CDR3 sequence is 13 residues long. The CDR3 coding sequence is TGCGCCAGCAGCCTCCGGTCCACCGGGGAGCTGTTTTTT. Protein sequence: CASSLRSTGELFF.

V gene TRBV28 combines with J gene TRBJ2-1; 12 bases are a match to TRBD2. The junction had 1 base not matched to a gene; V was cut back by 4 bases and J by 3 bases. CDR3 length: 15 residues. Germline V gene lookup returns CDR1 MDHEN and CDR2 SYDVKM. The CDR3: CASSSSGGVYNEQFF. DNA for the CDR3: TGTGCCAGCAGTTCTAGCGGGGGGGTCTACAATGAGCAGTTCTTC.

This clone was detected a few times. V is TRBV14 and J is TRBJ1-5; maybe TRBD1 (5 bases). The germline V and J ends were trimmed by 4 bases and 4 bases, with 11 bases remaining between them. There are 14 residues in the CDR3. Per germline, CDR1 SGHDN and CDR2 FVKESK. The CDR3 DNA reads as TGTGCCAGCAGCCTGGGGGAGGAAAATCAGCCCCAGCATTTT. Amino acids: CASSLGEENQPQHF.

V and J are TRBV28 and TRBJ2-1; 14 nucleotides line up with TRBD2. V lost 5 bases, J lost 4 bases, and 7 bases stayed unmatched. There are 17 residues in the CDR3. Per the germline V gene, CDR1 is MDHEN and CDR2 is SYDVKM. The CDR3 DNA reads as TGTGCCAGCAGTAAAACTCGACTAGCGGGGGGGTACAATGAGCAGTTCTTC. Amino acids: CASSKTRLAGGYNEQFF.

The chain combines TRBV6-2 or TRBV6-3 with TRBJ2-3, with D perhaps matching TRBD1 (6 bases). This CDR3 comprises 15 residues. Germline V CDR1 and CDR2: MNHEY, SVGEGT. Trimming cost V 4 bases and J 4 bases, with 15 bases left between them. CDR3 bases: TGTGCCAGCAGTTTTTTGGGACAAGGGGCAGATACGCAGTATTTT. Translated, it gives CASSFLGQGADTQYF.

This clone was detected only once. This chain uses TRBV5-1 with TRBJ2-5; the match to TRBD1 covers 9 bases. This CDR3 is built from 17 residues. CDR1 SGHRS and CDR2 YFSETQ come from the germline V gene. V lost 4 bases, J lost 0 bases, and 10 bases stayed unmatched. CDR3 sequence (DNA): TGCGCCAGCAGCGTGGGACAGGGAAGGGGCCACCAAGAGACCCAGTACTTC. Its protein product is CASSVGQGRGHQETQYF.

The table lists this clone with a count of one. The V call is TRBV11-1, the J call TRBJ2-1; a weak D match, TRBD2 (6 bases). The CDR3 has 14 residues. Germline loops: CDR1 SGHAT, CDR2 FQDESV (reference sequence). V shed 2 bases and J shed 7 bases, with 12 bases lying between them. The CDR3 loop is CASSLLSGVNEQFF. CDR3 DNA: TGTGCCAGCAGCTTATTATCGGGGGTTAATGAGCAGTTCTTC.

The chain is built from TRBV6-4 and TRBJ2-1, with 9 bases matching TRBD1. The trim removed 4 bases at V and 6 bases at J, leaving 10 bases unmatched. The germline V gene has CDR1 MRHNA and CDR2 SNTAGT. There are 16 residues in the CDR3. The CDR3 is CASSVTPGQGLNEQFF. For the CDR3, the DNA is TGTGCCAGCAGTGTAACGCCGGGACAGGGTCTCAATGAGCAGTTCTTC.

The rearrangement links TRBV28 to TRBJ2-3; 8 bases align to TRBD2. In germline, CDR1 is MDHEN, CDR2 SYDVKM. J lost 0 bases, V lost 3 bases, and 5 bases had no gene match. The CDR3 consists of 16 residues. The CDR3 region has the DNA TGTGCCAGCAGTTTCGAACTAGCGGAAAGCACAGATACGCAGTATTTT. It encodes CASSFELAESTDTQYF. Filled out from reference TRBV28 and TRBJ2-3, the complete variable domain reads DVKVTQSSRYLVKRTGEKVFLECVQDMDHENMFWYRQDPGLGLRLIYFSYDVKMKEKGDIPEGYSVSREKKERFSLILESASTNQTSMYLCASSFELAESTDTQYFGPGTRLTVL.

The chain employs TRBV20-1 and TRBJ2-7, with TRBD1 matching over 7 bases. J was trimmed by 4 bases and V by 3 bases; bases with no gene match: 3. The length of the CDR3 is 12 residues. Germline V lookup: CDR1 DFQATT, CDR2 SNEGSKA (reference sequence). The CDR3 loop is CSASGQEYEQYF. In nucleotides, the CDR3 is TGCAGTGCTAGTGGACAGGAGTACGAGCAGTACTTC.

The rearrangement joins TRBV7-9 to TRBJ2-3; 11 bases line up with TRBD2. Germline CDR1 reads SEHNR; CDR2 reads FQNEAQ (reference sequence). With V trimmed by 5 bases and J by 9 bases, 10 bases remained unmatched. The CDR3 is 15 residues long. The CDR3: CASSTGTSGRRTQYF. Here the CDR3 DNA reads TGTGCCAGCAGCACCGGGACTAGCGGACGGAGGACGCAGTATTTT. The whole variable domain, filled in from reference TRBV7-9 and TRBJ2-3, reads DTGVSQNPRHKITKRGQNVTFRCDPISEHNRLYWYRQTLGQGPEFLTYFQNEAQLEKSRLLSDRFSAERPKGSFSTLEIQRTEQGDSAMYLCASSTGTSGRRTQYFGPGTRLTVL.

The chain combines TRBV11-3 with TRBJ2-5; D might be TRBD2 (5 bases). Germline lookup yields CDR1 SGHNT and CDR2 YENEEA. The V end lost 1 base, the J end lost 0 bases, and 9 bases lay between the germline ends. The CDR3 has 15 residues. The CDR3 nucleotides read TGTGCCAGCAGCTTAGTTTACGGGGACCAAGAGACCCAGTACTTC. This sequence encodes CASSLVYGDQETQYF.

The V and J genes are TRBV5-4 and TRBJ2-2; possibly TRBD1 for D (5 bases). The germline gives CDR1 SGHNT, CDR2 YYREEE (reference sequence). This CDR3 has 12 amino acids. The V end lost 7 bases, the J end lost 6 bases, and 10 bases lay between the germline ends. Here the CDR3 reads CASALGPGELFF. Written as DNA, the CDR3 is TGTGCCAGCGCCCTGGGGCCCGGGGAGCTGTTTTTT.

This clone was counted between two and nine times. V and J are TRBV30 and TRBJ1-6, with 8 bases identical to TRBD1. The junction had 17 bases not matched to a gene; V was cut back by 0 bases and J by 7 bases. CDR1 is GTSNPN, CDR2 SVGIG, per germline (reference sequence). The CDR3 has 19 residues. The CDR3 sequence is CAWSVPHARTGWFNSPLHF. The CDR3 region has the DNA TGTGCCTGGAGTGTACCTCACGCCCGGACAGGGTGGTTCAATTCACCCCTCCACTTT.

The chain combines TRBV11-2 with TRBJ2-5, with TRBD1 matching 7 bases. CDR3 size: 14 residues. The germline V gene encodes CDR1 SGHAT and CDR2 FQNNGV. V shed 5 bases, J shed 5 bases, and the junction held 8 bases outside the gene matches. The CDR3 sequence is CASSKGQRQETQYF. DNA for the CDR3: TGTGCCAGCAGCAAGGGACAGAGACAGGAGACCCAGTACTTC.

The J gene is TRBJ2-7, the V gene TRBV11-3, with D unresolved. Per germline, CDR1 SGHNT and CDR2 YENEEA. CDR3 size: 13 residues. Between the trimmed V and J ends, which lost 5 bases and 5 bases, there was a span of 13 bases. The CDR3 sequence is CASSLIAEHEQYF. The CDR3 DNA reads as TGTGCCAGCAGCCTTATAGCTGAACACGAGCAGTACTTC.